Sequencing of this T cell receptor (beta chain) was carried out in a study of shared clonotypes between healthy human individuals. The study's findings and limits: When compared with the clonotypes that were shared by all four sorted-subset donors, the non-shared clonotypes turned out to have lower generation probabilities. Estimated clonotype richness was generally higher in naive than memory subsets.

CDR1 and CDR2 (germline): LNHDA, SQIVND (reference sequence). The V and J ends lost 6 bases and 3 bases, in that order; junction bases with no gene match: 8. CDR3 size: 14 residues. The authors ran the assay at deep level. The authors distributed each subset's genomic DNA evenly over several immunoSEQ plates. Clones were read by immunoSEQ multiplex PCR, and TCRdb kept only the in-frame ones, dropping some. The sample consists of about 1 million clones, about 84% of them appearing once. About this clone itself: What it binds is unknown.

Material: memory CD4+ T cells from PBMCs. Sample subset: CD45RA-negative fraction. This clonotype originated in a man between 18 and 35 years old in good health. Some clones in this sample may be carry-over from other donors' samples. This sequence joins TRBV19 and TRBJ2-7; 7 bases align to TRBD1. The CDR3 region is CASRQGVGLYEQYF. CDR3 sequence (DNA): TGTGCCAGTAGGCAGGGGGTAGGGCTCTACGAGCAGTACTTC.